This T cell receptor (beta chain) was retrieved from a study of CD8+CD57+ T cells in acquired aplastic anemia. Background on the study: On average, sorted CD4+ and CD8+ cells gave around 3.3 ug of DNA. Points from the study as a whole: There were some 27 CD8+ CDR3 sequences that occurred in both patients and controls. Controls and patients did not differ significantly in CD8+ Simpson's diversity.

CDR1 and CDR2 (germline): SEHNR, FQNEAQ (reference sequence). Trimming removed 9 bases from V and 1 base from J; junction bases left unmatched: 2. This CDR3 has 12 residues. Whoever was chosen for sequencing had shown CD8+CD57+ cell expansion by flow cytometry. All participating patients were living with severe acquired aplastic anemia. The template for TCR beta VDJ and CDR3 sequence profiling was genomic DNA. TCRdb re-called the reads through MiXCR, storing one row per CDR3 protein. The sample consists of roughly 280,000 distinct CDR3 sequences, approximately 58% of them appearing once. In this sample, this clonotype turned up once. Antigen specificity is unknown.

Sample: sorted CD4+, CD8+, or CD8+CD57+ T cells (not recorded which) from PBMCs. This clonotype was obtained from a human donor with aplastic anemia. The V and J genes are TRBV7-9 and TRBJ1-1; 7 bases are a match to TRBD1. CDR3 protein: CASQGGNTEAFF. The CDR3 DNA sequence: TGTGCCAGTCAGGGGGGGAACACTGAAGCTTTCTTT.